This T cell receptor beta chain was identified in a study of CD8+ T cells in alopecia areata. RNA, once extracted, was reverse transcribed into cDNA for use as the sequencing template. Clones were sequenced by immunoSEQ multiplex PCR, and TCRdb holds only the in-frame ones, with some missing. The repertoire holds 140,000 to 150,000 clones, approximately 65% seen once, with just over 35% in the top ten. Regarding the study as a whole: Higher clonality was seen in lesional scalp than in normal scalp, especially in alopecia totalis/universalis. Patients shared TCRs less clearly than mice did, possibly owing to HLA.

In regard to this clone: Its matching antigen is unknown.

In germline, CDR1 is MNHNS, CDR2 SASEGT. The ends were cut back, 9 bases at V and 4 bases at J, with 10 bases in the middle. The CDR3 runs to 12 residues. The chain joins TRBV6-1 to TRBJ2-1; no clear D. The clonotype comes from a human donor in good health. The sequenced material came from CD8+ T cells sorted from blood. For the CDR3, the DNA is TGTGCCAGTCTGCACACTTACAATGAGCAGTTCTTC. Translation gives CASLHTYNEQFF.